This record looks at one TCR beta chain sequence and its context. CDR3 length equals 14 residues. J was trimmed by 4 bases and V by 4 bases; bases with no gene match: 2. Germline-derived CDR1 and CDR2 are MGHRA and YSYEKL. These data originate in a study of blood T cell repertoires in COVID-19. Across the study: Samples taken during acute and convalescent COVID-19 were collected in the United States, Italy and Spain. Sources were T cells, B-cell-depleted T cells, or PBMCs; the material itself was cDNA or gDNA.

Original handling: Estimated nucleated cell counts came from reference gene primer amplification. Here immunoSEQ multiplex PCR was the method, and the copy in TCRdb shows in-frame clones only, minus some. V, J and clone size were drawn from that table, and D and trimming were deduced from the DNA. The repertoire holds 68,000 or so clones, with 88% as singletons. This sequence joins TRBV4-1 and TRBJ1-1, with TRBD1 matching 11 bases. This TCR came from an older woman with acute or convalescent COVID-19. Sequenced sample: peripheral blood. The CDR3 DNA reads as TGCGCCAGCAGCCCCGGGACAGGGGGCACTGAAGCTTTCTTT. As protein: CASSPGTGGTEAFF.